Listed here are 2 T cell receptor beta chains from one sample, sequenced in a study of neoadjuvant anti-PD-1 for oral cavity cancer. Produced via immunoSEQ multiplex PCR; TCRdb's table is partial and in-frame only. The sample lists roughly 14,000 clones; 60% to 65% were seen once. The source material was PBMCs, sampled before nivolumab (anti-PD-1) treatment. The receptors shown here come from a person aged 35-79 years with oral cavity squamous cell carcinoma.

This clone was detected only a few times. The chain employs TRBV4-1 and TRBJ1-5; 8 bases agree with TRBD1. The germline gives CDR1 MGHRA, CDR2 YSYEKL. The CDR3 spans 15 residues. The junction had 7 bases not matched to a gene; V was cut back by 3 bases and J by 6 bases. The CDR3 is CASSQGQGAVQPQHF. Written as DNA, the CDR3 is TGCGCCAGCAGCCAGGGGCAGGGGGCGGTTCAGCCCCAGCATTTT.

V usage is TRBV19 and J usage is TRBJ2-3; no firm D call. Germline assignment: CDR1 LNHDA and CDR2 SQIVND (reference sequence). V was pared by 3 bases and J by 6 bases, with 10 bases between. This CDR3 comprises 13 residues. The CDR3 DNA is TGTGCCAGTAGTATTCCTCCCACGGATACGCAGTATTTT. Residues: CASSIPPTDTQYF.